Within the sample, the clone carrying this TCR beta chain is medium-sized. These data originate in a study of graft-versus-host responses after intestinal transplantation. Sequencing was performed with immunoSEQ multiplex PCR; in TCRdb, only in-frame clones are kept and a portion is missing. Here the sample spans around 8,000 clones, under 35% being singletons. V dropped 1 base and J dropped 7; count of bases not matched to a gene: 13. This CDR3 is 16 amino acids long. Germline V gene data show CDR1 as SEHNR and CDR2 as FQNEAQ (reference sequence). The sample was alloreactive CD4+ T cells from a mixed lymphocyte reaction culture, taken before intestinal transplant. As to subset: CFSE-low proliferating T cells sorted from approximately 6-day pre-transplant mixed lymphocyte reaction (GvH or HvG direction). The sequence derives from a human patient who received an intestinal transplant. This rearrangement joins TRBV7-9 to TRBJ2-7; 7 bases are a match to TRBD2. The CDR3 coding sequence is TGTGCCAGCAGCTTAGACGGGGGGAATAATTCGGGGGAGCAGTACTTC. This encodes CASSLDGGNNSGEQYF.